Below are 17 T cell receptor beta chains sequenced from a single sample in a study of blood T cells in healthy people across ages (dated by TCRdb to between 2014 and 2017). Library method: 5' RACE. The instrument given in TCRdb is Illumina HiSeq 2500. A second PCR of roughly 7 to 11 cycles was run with a J-beta primer mix and a sample-barcoded 5' primer. Starting from the raw public reads, TCRdb applied fastp trimming at Q25, assembled clones with MiXCR and retained in-frame beta chains. Every entry covers one CDR3 protein and lists the most common genes and DNA from its rows. In this sample the table shows 750,000 or so distinct CDR3 sequences, around 25% of which occur a single time. 9.4% of the sample goes to the ten largest clones. The sample was also reused in another study, on T cells of mothers and their children.

The specimen sequenced was blood. These receptors all stem from a boy under 18 in good health.

The J gene is TRBJ2-1, the V gene TRBV27, with D perhaps TRBD1 (6 bases). Germline-derived CDR1 and CDR2 are MNHEY and SMNVEV (reference sequence). Trimming took 1 base from V and 10 from J, leaving 17 bases between them. The CDR3 is 15 residues long. CDR3 nucleotide sequence: TGTGCCAGCAGTTTATGGGCACAGGGTGTCTCCGAGCAGTTCTTC. Amino acid sequence: CASSLWAQGVSEQFF.

In its sample, this clonotype was seen a few times. The chain links TRBV28 to TRBJ1-2; 8 nucleotides match TRBD1. Germline V CDR1 and CDR2: MDHEN, SYDVKM. The CDR3 totals 13 residues. The ends lost 7 bases at V and 7 bases at J; junction bases unmatched: 8. CDR3 residues: CASTSPGGSGYTF. The CDR3 DNA reads as TGTGCCAGCACTTCCCCAGGGGGCTCTGGCTACACCTTC.

J is TRBJ1-2 and V is TRBV7-9, with D unresolved. Germline lookup yields CDR1 SEHNR and CDR2 FQNEAQ (reference sequence). The CDR3 runs 16 residues. Between the trimmed V and J ends, which lost 4 bases and 7 bases, there was a span of 22 bases. CDR3 nucleotides: TGTGCCAGCAGCTCCACACAGCAGGAATACGTACGTGGCTACACCTTC. Translation: CASSSTQQEYVRGYTF.

The chain uses TRBV2 and TRBJ2-6; no definite D call. Per the germline V gene, CDR1 is SNHLY and CDR2 is FYNNEI. V lost 4 bases, J lost 3 bases, and 10 bases lay in between. The CDR3 is 15 residues long. The CDR3 is CASSAETGGANVLTF. DNA of the CDR3: TGTGCCAGCAGTGCCGAGACTGGTGGGGCCAACGTCCTGACTTTC.

This sequence joins TRBV9 and TRBJ2-7; TRBD1 matches at 9 bases. The CDR3 has 15 residues. Germline CDR1 SGDLS, CDR2 YYNGEE. V shed 3 bases and J 3 bases; nucleotides not matched to a gene: 7. The CDR3 region is CASSGMGTGIYEQYF. CDR3 DNA: TGTGCCAGCAGCGGGATGGGGACAGGGATCTACGAGCAGTACTTC.

There are a few counts of this clonotype. The J gene is TRBJ2-1, the V gene TRBV5-5; D is perhaps TRBD1 (5 bases). This CDR3 spans 16 amino acids. The V end was cut by 0 bases, the J end by 2 bases, with 12 bases between. Per germline, CDR1 SGHKS and CDR2 YYEKEE (reference sequence). The CDR3 is CASSLVSGITYNEQFF. CDR3 in DNA: TGTGCCAGCAGCTTGGTGTCAGGGATAACCTACAATGAGCAGTTCTTC.

The chain is built from TRBV7-9 and TRBJ2-1, with TRBD2 matching over 7 bases. The DNA end lines up better with TRBJ2-5; the J call may be wrong. Germline lookup yields CDR1 SEHNR and CDR2 FQNEAQ (reference sequence). This CDR3 has 15 amino acids. The CDR3 sequence is CASSLIAYGGETQYF. As DNA, the CDR3 is TGTGCCAGCAGCTTAATCGCCTACGGGGGGGAGACCCAGTACTTC.

Only a few counts were recorded for this clonotype. V usage is TRBV3-1 and J usage is TRBJ2-5; D gene ambiguous. The CDR3 is 13 amino acids. V was pared by 1 base and J by 4 bases, with 7 bases between. Per germline, CDR1 LGHDT and CDR2 YNNKEL (reference sequence). The CDR3 DNA sequence: TGTGCCAGCAGCCAAGGGTTTAGAGAGACCCAGTACTTC. Amino acid sequence: CASSQGFRETQYF.

The table lists this clonotype with a few counts. The rearrangement links TRBV12-3 or TRBV12-4 to TRBJ2-3; 8 nucleotides line up with TRBD2. CDR3 size: 15 residues. J gave up 1 base and V 3 bases, and 3 bases lay outside the gene matches. The DNA of the CDR3 is TGTGCCAGCAGTTTGGGTAGCGGGGGCACAGATACGCAGTATTTT. The encoded protein is CASSLGSGGTDTQYF.

The rearrangement links TRBV29-1 to TRBJ1-1; D is uncertain. Germline-derived CDR1 and CDR2 are SQVTM and ANQGSEA. CDR3 length equals 11 residues. Trimming removed 6 bases at V and 1 base at J, with 6 bases between. This CDR3 reads CSVNRNTEAFF. The CDR3, as DNA: TGCAGCGTGAACAGGAACACTGAAGCTTTCTTT. The variable domain in full, completed from reference TRBV29-1 and TRBJ1-1, reads SAVISQKPSRDICQRGTSLTIQCQVDSQVTMMFWYRQQPGQSLTLIATANQGSEATYESGFVIDKFPISRPNLTFSTLTVSNMSPEDSSIYLCSVNRNTEAFFGQGTRLTVV.

In its sample, this clonotype was seen a few times. The rearrangement uses TRBV29-1 and TRBJ2-1; perhaps D is TRBD1 or TRBD2 (5 bases each). The DNA end favors TRBJ2-7, so the J call may be wrong. This CDR3 is built from 13 residues. The germline V gene has CDR1 SQVTM and CDR2 ANQGSEA. CDR3 sequence (DNA): TGCAGCGTTGAAGGATTGGGGGTTTACGAGCAGTACTTC. Protein product: CSVEGLGVYEQYF.

The sample holds many counts of this clonotype. V gene TRBV12-3 or TRBV12-4 combines with J gene TRBJ2-5; 8 bases are shared with TRBD1. The CDR3 has 14 amino acids. The V segment lost 5 bases and the J segment 5 bases; nucleotides outside the gene matches: 7. In nucleotides, the CDR3 is TGTGCCAGCAGTCCTCAGGGGGCAGGGGAGACCCAGTACTTC. Translation gives CASSPQGAGETQYF.

There are many counts of this clonotype. A much larger clone lies a single base off, so this may be a read error. Here the CDR3 DNA reads TGTGCCAGCAGACAAGAGACCCAGTACTTC. It codes for CASRQETQYF. The rearrangement links TRBV2 to TRBJ2-5, with D uncertain. From germline, CDR1 is SNHLY and CDR2 FYNNEI. V gave up 6 bases and J gave up 2 bases, with 1 base separating them. The length of the CDR3 is 10 residues.

The CDR3 sequence is CASSLTGGPNQPQHF. In DNA form, the CDR3 reads TGTGCCAGCAGTCTGACAGGGGGACCCAATCAGCCCCAGCATTTT. The chain joins TRBV27 to TRBJ1-5, with 9 positions matching TRBD1. This CDR3 has 15 residues. V was clipped by 5 bases and J by 3 bases; unmatched bases: 5. Germline values: CDR1 MNHEY, CDR2 SMNVEV (reference sequence).

This clonotype was counted between two and nine times. The chain carries TRBV18 and TRBJ2-1, with D perhaps TRBD1 (5 bases). Germline assignment: CDR1 KGHSH and CDR2 LQKENI. With 5 bases removed from V and 3 bases from J, the gap between germline ends came to 14 bases. The CDR3 loop spans 15 amino acids. The CDR3 nucleotides read TGTGCCAGCTCAAAAACAGGAGCTTACTACAATGAGCAGTTCTTC. It encodes CASSKTGAYYNEQFF.

Of note for this clonotype: One end of the junction fails to match germline, which may point to a read error. The chain couples TRBV7-7 to TRBJ2-1; either TRBD1 or TRBD2 may fit D (8 bases each). Germline V CDR1 and CDR2: SSHAT, FNYEAQ (reference sequence). CDR3 length: 19 residues. CDR3 protein: CASSPSDRAGTRGGNEQFF. The CDR3 nucleotides are TGTGCTAGCAGCCCCTCGGACAGGGCTGGAACACGGGGGGGCAATGAGCAGTTCTTC.

The CDR3 DNA follows: TGCGCCAGCAGCGGGGGACTAGCGGGAGAGAGTACGCAGTATTTT. Translating it yields CASSGGLAGESTQYF. The rearrangement uses TRBV4-1 and TRBJ2-3, with TRBD2 matching over 14 bases. The CDR3 consists of 15 residues. V lost 5 bases to trimming and J lost 8 bases; unmatched junction nucleotides: 6. Germline V gene lookup returns CDR1 MGHRA and CDR2 YSYEKL.